This TCR beta chain was captured in a study of molecular identifiers for immune sequencing clone quantification (dated by TCRdb to the late 2010s). About the study as a whole: For a replicate experiment, RNA from approximately 20,000 or 98,000 naive CD8 T cells was divided into five aliquots, and four of the five aliquots were sequenced. The study was a methods study using CD8 T cells to benchmark molecular-identifier clustering-based TCR repertoire sequencing (MIDCIRS) and TCR RNA copy counting. Results and caveats for the whole study, not just this receptor: Spiked-in Jurkat TCR RNA equal to a single cell's worth was reported to be detectable even within 1,200,000 naive CD8 T cells. Around 2.9 recovered TCR RNA copies per cell were obtained by modeling, versus about 10 by digital PCR, implying a capture efficiency of 25% to 30%. Naive libraries contained spiked-in Jurkat TCR RNA (approximately nine copies' worth), which is not part of the donor repertoire. Identical TCR molecules sharing a barcode could cause highly expanded clone sizes to be underestimated. When barcode sub-clustering was left out, chimeric consensus sequences inflated TCR diversity, with chimeras reaching as high as 47%. Clones above 20 RNA copies held over 99% of molecules in CMV-specific effector cells but under 1% in naive cells.

The CDR3 runs 13 amino acids, cysteine and phenylalanine included. Of all the DNA, just the CDR3 is kept, 39 bases in frame from base 1. The germline V gene provides CDR1 LGHNA and CDR2 YSLEER. V loses 0 bases, J loses 10 bases, and the germline ends lie 7 bases apart. Libraries of naive CD8 T cells were built from around 20,000 to 990,000 sorted cells, with 10%, 30% or 50% of the purified RNA used. Naive CD8 T cells were FACS-sorted as CD8+CD4-CCR7+CD45RA+ on a BD FACSAria II into RLT Plus buffer. Detection sensitivity was tested by spiking Jurkat RNA equal to about 10 TCR copies' worth into samples containing 20,000-1,000,000 naive CD8 T cells. CD8 T cells were enriched with RosetteSep CD8+ T Cell Enrichment Cocktail and Ficoll-Paque, followed by ACK red cell lysis. With respect to this clonotype: This receptor's antigen is unknown. No quality values exist for individual bases; no much larger clone is one base distant.

Library generation was performed with PCR. Sequencing was performed on an Illumina HiSeq 4000. Bulk TCR libraries were prepared as previously described, using TCR primers listed in Table S5. Total RNA was purified with the Qiagen AllPrep DNA/RNA kit. Before analysis, reads from multiple sequencing runs of one library were combined. Per the source publication's procedure: Reads were retained only if an exact TCR constant sequence was present, and the retained reads were trimmed to 150 nt and grouped according to their 12-nt molecular barcodes. Within each barcode group, reads were sub-clustered at a 15% Levenshtein threshold, and quality-weighted consensus sequences were built per RNA molecule. Non-functional sequences were filtered out, along with any lower-count sequence sitting one edit away from another sequence. Based on a fit of two negative binomial distributions, barcode sub-clusters having less than 20% of the maximum read count were discarded. Through fastp at Q25 and MiXCR, TCRdb rebuilt clones from the public reads, retaining in-frame beta chains. One record per CDR3 amino acid sequence lists the most common genes and DNA. V and J calls and clone size were set by TCRdb, not the authors. Across this sample there are about 510,000 distinct CDR3 sequences, with about a fifth seen only once. Jointly, the top ten make up under 0.85% of the sample.

This clonotype originated in a human donor in good health. Some libraries in this study had Jurkat cell RNA spiked in. The rearranged chain carries TRBV4-3 and TRBJ1-6, with the D segment identity uncertain. Input material: naive CD8+ T cells from blood, with Jurkat cell RNA spiked in. This specimen's cell subset or site label, interpreted: FACS-sorted CD8+CD4-CCR7+CD45RA+ naive T cells. The nucleotide sequence reads TGCGCCAGCAGCCAAGATTTAATCTCACCCCTCCACTTT. The resulting protein is CASSQDLISPLHF.